This TCR beta chain was captured by sequencing in a study of shared clonotypes between healthy human individuals. The study's findings and limits: Few donors limited the genetic and exposure-history diversity represented.

This CDR3 has 15 amino acids. In germline, CDR1 is LNHDA, CDR2 SQIVND (reference sequence). Trimming removed 6 bases from V and 4 bases from J, with 18 bases in between. The assay ran at deep level. Authors' data handling: As immunoSEQ supplied junction-only sequences (without quality scores), filtering differed. Sequencing was performed with immunoSEQ multiplex PCR; in TCRdb, only in-frame clones are kept and a portion is missing. That table is the source of V, J and clone size, and D and trimming were worked out from the DNA. The sample carries 450,000 to 700,000 clones, 95% recorded once. Turning to this clone: Its specificity is unknown.

Terminally differentiated effector memory CD45RA+ cells were excluded by CCR7 positive selection of CD45RO-negative cells. This chain joins TRBV19 and TRBJ1-2; D unclear. This TCR derives from a woman between 25 and 40 years old in good health. Sequencing input: naive CD8+ T cells sorted from blood. The DNA of the CDR3 is TGTGCCAGTAGCCGCCCGGGTCCTCAGCTCTATGGCTACACCTTC. Its protein is CASSRPGPQLYGYTF. Variable domain in full (rest from reference TRBV19 and TRBJ1-2): DGGITQSPKYLFRKEGQNVTLSCEQNLNHDAMYWYRQDPGQGLRLIYYSQIVNDFQKGDIAEGYSVSREKKESFPLTVTSAQKNPTAFYLCASSRPGPQLYGYTFGSGTRLTVV.